This T cell receptor (beta chain) is drawn from a study of breast tumors, draining lymph nodes, adjacent tissues. Whole-study findings and limits: Tumor TCR diversity was below lymph nodes but above nontumor tissue.

MiXCR, run by TCRdb on the multiplex PCR reads, gives a single entry per CDR3 protein. Counted here are some 10,000 distinct CDR3 sequences, about 53% occurring once; the ten biggest clones make up less than 45%. Of note for this clonotype: Its antigen is unidentified.

V was pared by 2 bases and J by 1 base, with 9 bases between. The CDR3 runs to 15 residues. Germline values: CDR1 SGDLS, CDR2 YYNGEE. The TCR sequence derives from a female donor with breast cancer. Some clones in this sample may be carry-over from other donors' samples. Sequenced: breast tumor tissue. The J gene is TRBJ2-2, the V gene TRBV9; TRBD2 might be the D (5 bases). The CDR3 region is CASSVGGLNTGELFF. DNA for the CDR3: TGTGCCAGCAGCGTCGGCGGGCTGAACACCGGGGAGCTGTTTTTT.